These 13 T cell receptor beta chains were all obtained from the same sample, sequenced in a study of OX40 agonist ivuxolimab in advanced cancers. Sequencing used immunoSEQ multiplex PCR; TCRdb keeps in-frame clones, though not all of them. Here the sample spans 48,000 or so clones, approximately 90% being singletons. The sequenced sample was CD4+ or CD8+ T cells sorted from blood, obtained in a trial of the OX40 agonist ivuxolimab. The receptor source for this set is an adult with an advanced solid tumor such as melanoma, head and neck, liver or kidney cancer.

The gene calls are TRBV5-5 and TRBJ2-7; TRBD1 aligns across 9 bases. There are 14 residues in the CDR3. Germline lookup yields CDR1 SGHKS and CDR2 YYEKEE (reference sequence). V was pared by 0 bases and J by 9 bases, with 7 bases of the junction left unmatched. CDR3 sequence reads: CASSLEQGARGQYF. The CDR3 DNA follows: TGTGCCAGCAGCTTGGAACAGGGGGCGCGGGGGCAGTACTTC.

V gene TRBV28 combines with J gene TRBJ2-3; D is possibly TRBD2 (6 bases). Trimming took 4 bases from V and 6 from J, leaving 14 bases between them. The length of the CDR3 is 14 residues. Germline CDR1 and CDR2: MDHEN and SYDVKM. The CDR3, as DNA: TGTGCCAGCAGTTGGAGGGGAGATATCGATACGCAGTATTTT. It codes for CASSWRGDIDTQYF.

The CDR3 nucleotides are TGTGCCAGCAGCACCGGGTCATTTGGTGAAAAACTGTTTTTT. It is translated as CASSTGSFGEKLFF. V usage is TRBV6-5 and J usage is TRBJ1-4; no clear D. The V gene lost 6 bases and the J gene lost 7 bases, with 15 bases spanning the gap. There are 14 residues in the CDR3. CDR1 is MNHEY, CDR2 SVGAGI, per germline.

DNA of the CDR3: TGTGCCAGCAGTGATTTATCGAACACCGGGGAGCTGTTTTTT. Its protein is CASSDLSNTGELFF. The chain is built from TRBV6-4 and TRBJ2-2; D remains ambiguous. With 3 bases removed from V and 0 bases from J, the gap between germline ends came to 5 bases. CDR3 size: 14 residues. Per germline, CDR1 MRHNA and CDR2 SNTAGT.

This clone appeared a single time. The chain links TRBV28 to TRBJ2-1, with 7 bases identical to TRBD2. CDR3 length: 15 amino acids. CDR1 is MDHEN, CDR2 SYDVKM, per germline. The V gene end was trimmed by 6 bases and the J gene end by 2 bases; junction bases not matched to a gene: 7. The CDR3 DNA reads TGTGCCAGCAGCCAAAAGGCGGGGGCCTACAATGAGCAGTTCTTC. Translating gives CASSQKAGAYNEQFF.

This clone was observed a handful of times. The chain uses TRBV9 and TRBJ1-4; D not certain. The CDR3 loop spans 13 amino acids. Germline V CDR1 and CDR2: SGDLS, YYNGEE. The germline V and J ends were trimmed by 3 bases and 5 bases, with 8 bases remaining between them. CDR3 protein: CASSGVVNEKLFF. CDR3 bases: TGTGCCAGCAGCGGGGTCGTAAATGAAAAACTGTTTTTT.

The rearrangement uses TRBV14 and TRBJ1-1; a weak D match, TRBD1 (5 bases). Germline V lookup: CDR1 SGHDN, CDR2 FVKESK. The CDR3 is 16 residues long. V was cut by 1 base and J by 5 bases, with 17 bases left in between. This CDR3 reads CASSQAGTGGWTEAFF. The CDR3 DNA sequence: TGTGCCAGCAGCCAAGCCGGGACGGGGGGGTGGACTGAAGCTTTCTTT.

The chain employs TRBV27 and TRBJ2-7; D gene ambiguous. The V end lost 3 bases, the J end lost 6 bases, and 9 bases lay between the germline ends. CDR3 length: 12 residues. Germline-derived CDR1 and CDR2 are MNHEY and SMNVEV (reference sequence). In DNA form, the CDR3 reads TGTGCCAGCAGTTTTGGCACATCCGAGCAGTACTTC. Its protein is CASSFGTSEQYF.

The chain employs TRBV5-1 and TRBJ1-1, with a weak D call TRBD1 (5 bases). Trimming stripped 7 bases from V and 10 bases from J, with 26 bases between. The CDR3 extends over 15 amino acids. Germline CDR1 and CDR2: SGHRS and YFSETQ. The CDR3 reads CASRPSEGPYGGAFF. The CDR3 DNA is TGCGCCAGCCGCCCGTCCGAGGGTCCCTACGGGGGAGCTTTCTTT.

The genes are TRBV9 and TRBJ1-1; the D is unclear. V lost 4 bases, J lost 6 bases, and 10 bases lay in between. The CDR3 extends over 12 amino acids. Per the germline V gene, CDR1 is SGDLS and CDR2 is YYNGEE. The CDR3 protein is CASSLSGSEAFF. The CDR3 DNA reads as TGTGCCAGCAGCCTCAGCGGTTCTGAAGCTTTCTTT.

The chain employs TRBV27 and TRBJ1-1; D not resolved. This CDR3 contains 13 residues. The germline CDR1 and CDR2 sequences are MNHEY and SMNVEV (reference sequence). With 0 bases removed from V and 7 bases from J, the gap between germline ends came to 9 bases. The CDR3 nucleotides are TGTGCCAGCAGTTTATCCCTGACGGTTGAAGCTTTCTTT. It codes for CASSLSLTVEAFF.

The chain recombines TRBV19 with TRBJ2-2, with a tentative D call TRBD1 (5 bases). V shed 6 bases and J shed 3 bases, with 8 bases lying between them. CDR1 and CDR2 (germline): LNHDA, SQIVND (reference sequence). The CDR3 loop spans 13 amino acids. The CDR3 DNA reads as TGTGCCAGTAGGGACATAGACACCGGGGAGCTGTTTTTT. It is translated as CASRDIDTGELFF.

The gene calls are TRBV6-6 and TRBJ1-5, with TRBD1 identical over 10 bases. The length of the CDR3 is 14 residues. From germline, CDR1 is MNHNY and CDR2 SVGAGI (reference sequence). V gave up 6 bases and J gave up 9 bases; unmatched junction bases: 8. The CDR3 bases are TGTGCCAGCAGCCCCGGACAGGGGGTGGGGCCCCAGCATTTT. Translated, it gives CASSPGQGVGPQHF.